The next 14 T cell receptor beta chains were all read from a single sample in a study of blood T cell repertoires in COVID-19. Profiling relied on immunoSEQ multiplex PCR, and the TCRdb table lists in-frame clones only, not all of them. The sample has 50,000 to 65,000 clones, approximately 84% seen once. Material: peripheral blood. The receptors come from a human donor in a cohort sampled during active COVID-19.

V and J are TRBV10-3 and TRBJ1-1, with D hard to call. Trimming cost V 6 bases and J 2 bases, with 10 bases left between them. The CDR3 totals 13 residues. CDR1 and CDR2 from the germline V gene are ENHRY and SYGVKD. CDR3 in amino acids: CAIRVGINTEAFF. The CDR3 DNA follows: TGTGCCATCAGGGTCGGGATAAACACTGAAGCTTTCTTT.

V and J are TRBV11-2 and TRBJ1-4; TRBD1 might be the D (5 bases). CDR1 and CDR2 from the germline V gene are SGHAT and FQNNGV. The V end lost 2 bases, the J end lost 10 bases, and 14 bases lay between the germline ends. The CDR3 totals 14 residues. CDR3 sequence: CASSLNQAGGKLFF. CDR3 nucleotides: TGTGCCAGCAGCTTAAACCAGGCCGGGGGAAAACTGTTTTTT.

V and J are TRBV30 and TRBJ1-2, with unresolved D. V gave up 0 bases and J gave up 7 bases, with 12 bases separating them. The CDR3 runs 13 residues. CDR1 is GTSNPN and CDR2 is SVGIG in the germline V gene (reference sequence). The CDR3 loop reads CAWSVGGLSGYTF. CDR3 nucleotides: TGTGCCTGGAGTGTAGGAGGGCTAAGTGGCTACACCTTC.

The chain recombines TRBV7-9 with TRBJ1-2; D is undetermined. Germline-derived CDR1 and CDR2 are SEHNR and FQNEAQ (reference sequence). This CDR3 contains 13 residues. Trimming took off 2 bases at V and 5 bases at J, with 9 bases between the two ends. CDR3 in amino acids: CASSLSGIYGYTF. CDR3 nucleotide sequence: TGTGCCAGCAGCTTATCCGGGATATATGGCTACACCTTC.

This clone was counted once. The chain links TRBV5-6 to TRBJ2-7, with D maybe TRBD1 (6 bases). Germline V gene lookup returns CDR1 SGHDT and CDR2 YYEEEE. This CDR3 contains 15 residues. Trimming left V 5 bases short and J 3 bases short, with 18 bases between. Here the CDR3 DNA reads TGTGCCAGCAGGGGACGGACAGCCGCCTACTACGAGCAGTACTTC. Protein sequence: CASRGRTAAYYEQYF.

CDR3 loop: CASSGTSGRASYNEQFF. The DNA of the CDR3 is TGTGCCAGCAGCGGGACTAGCGGGAGAGCGTCCTACAATGAGCAGTTCTTC. V is TRBV7-3 and J is TRBJ2-1; 14 bases match TRBD2. Germline values: CDR1 SGHTA, CDR2 FQGTGA. This CDR3 spans 17 amino acids. V lost 5 bases and J lost 1; bases outside the gene matches: 4. The full variable domain, rest sourced from reference TRBV7-3 and TRBJ2-1, is GAGVSQTPSNKVTEKGKYVELRCDPISGHTALYWYRQSLGQGPEFLIYFQGTGAADDSGLPNDRFFAVRPEGSVSTLKIQRTERGDSAVYLCASSGTSGRASYNEQFFGPGTRLTVL.

This sequence joins TRBV24-1 and TRBJ1-5; D possibly corresponds to TRBD1 (5 bases). This CDR3 is 14 amino acids long. V lost 2 bases and J 2 bases, leaving 6 bases between the germline ends. The germline CDR1 and CDR2 sequences are KGHDR and SFDVKD. The CDR3 bases are TGTGCCACCAGTGATTCCAGGGGCAATCAGCCCCAGCATTTT. It is translated as CATSDSRGNQPQHF.

A single count supports this clone. The genes are TRBV28 and TRBJ2-1; 7 bases line up with TRBD2. Looked up from germline, CDR1 is MDHEN and CDR2 is SYDVKM. CDR3 length: 16 amino acids. J was trimmed by 0 bases and V by 5 bases; bases with no gene match: 7. The CDR3 DNA follows: TGTGCCAGCAGTGCCGCTAGCGGAAGCTCCTACAATGAGCAGTTCTTC. Protein: CASSAASGSSYNEQFF. Supplemented by reference TRBV28 and TRBJ2-1, the full variable domain reads DVKVTQSSRYLVKRTGEKVFLECVQDMDHENMFWYRQDPGLGLRLIYFSYDVKMKEKGDIPEGYSVSREKKERFSLILESASTNQTSMYLCASSAASGSSYNEQFFGPGTRLTVL.

This sequence joins TRBV19 and TRBJ2-3, with D uncertain. V was cut by 9 bases and J by 4 bases, with 17 bases left in between. Germline assignment: CDR1 LNHDA and CDR2 SQIVND (reference sequence). The CDR3 contains 14 residues. CDR3 sequence reads: CASGLALSADTQYF. The CDR3 bases are TGTGCCAGCGGCTTAGCCCTCTCGGCAGATACGCAGTATTTT.

This chain joins TRBV24-1 and TRBJ1-5, with 8 bases aligning to TRBD1. This CDR3 spans 15 amino acids. The V gene's germline CDR1 is KGHDR and CDR2 SFDVKD. The junction had 6 bases not matched to a gene; V was cut back by 4 bases and J by 5 bases. CDR3 region: CATSEPGQGHQPQHF. CDR3 DNA sequence: TGTGCCACCAGTGAACCCGGACAGGGTCATCAGCCCCAGCATTTT.

The chain recombines TRBV28 with TRBJ1-5; 8 nucleotides align to TRBD1. The CDR3 has 15 residues. Per germline, CDR1 MDHEN and CDR2 SYDVKM. Unmatched junction bases numbered 6, after V lost 5 bases and J lost 3 bases. The CDR3 loop is CASSPGGASNQPQHF. CDR3 coding DNA: TGTGCCAGCAGTCCAGGGGGCGCCTCCAATCAGCCCCAGCATTTT.

V and J are TRBV27 and TRBJ1-1, with 10 bases aligning to TRBD1. Trimming at V came to 6 bases and at J to 4 bases, leaving 14 bases not matched to a gene. There are 17 residues in the CDR3. Germline V lookup: CDR1 MNHEY, CDR2 SMNVEV (reference sequence). The CDR3 reads CASRPRGGGQGLTEAFF. For the CDR3, the DNA is TGTGCCAGCAGACCAAGGGGCGGGGGACAGGGGCTCACTGAAGCTTTCTTT.

The chain couples TRBV28 to TRBJ2-4; tentatively, D is TRBD2 (6 bases). Germline lookup yields CDR1 MDHEN and CDR2 SYDVKM. Trimming pared 7 bases from V and 0 bases from J, leaving 13 bases between. CDR3 length: 15 residues. CDR3 in DNA: TGTGCCAGCATGGAGGGGCGACTAGCCAAAAACATTCAGTACTTC. It specifies CASMEGRLAKNIQYF.

The J gene is TRBJ1-4, the V gene TRBV6-5; 9 bases map to TRBD1. The CDR3 has 13 residues. With 7 bases clipped from V and 6 bases from J, the junction kept 3 bases outside the gene matches. In germline, CDR1 is MNHEY, CDR2 SVGAGI. CDR3 protein: CASTRDRDEKLFF. The DNA for the CDR3 is TGTGCCAGCACCCGGGACAGGGATGAAAAACTGTTTTTT.